The 8 T cell receptor beta chains listed next were all sequenced from one sample in a study of T cell responses to AZD1222 COVID-19 vaccine. Method: immunoSEQ multiplex PCR; TCRdb's copy keeps in-frame clones and lacks some. This sample yields about 140,000 clones, of which about 90% are seen a single time; 5% to 6.5% belongs to the top ten. The starting material was peripheral blood, obtained on day 0 of AZD1222 vaccination. These receptors all stem from an adult in good health.

V usage is TRBV5-5 and J usage is TRBJ1-6; 7 bases fit TRBD1. CDR1 and CDR2 from the germline V gene are SGHKS and YYEKEE (reference sequence). CDR3 length: 14 amino acids. The V and J ends lost 2 bases and 9 bases, in that order; junction bases with no gene match: 5. The CDR3 nucleotides read TGTGCCAGCAGCTTATCAGGGGGTCTTTCACCCCTCCACTTT. This gives the protein CASSLSGGLSPLHF.

The V and J genes are TRBV6-2 or TRBV6-3 and TRBJ2-5; TRBD2 matches at 14 bases. V lost 6 bases to trimming and J lost 5 bases; unmatched junction nucleotides: 5. The CDR3 runs 15 residues. Germline V gene data show CDR1 as MNHEY and CDR2 as SVGEGT. DNA for the CDR3: TGTGCCAGCAGCCGACTAGCGGGAGGGCGTGAGACCCAGTACTTC. Encoded protein: CASSRLAGGRETQYF.

The rearrangement links TRBV11-3 to TRBJ1-2, with D perhaps TRBD1 (5 bases). The CDR3 has 14 residues. CDR1 and CDR2 (germline): SGHNT, YENEEA. V lost 5 bases to trimming and J lost 4 bases, with 14 bases between them. The CDR3 is CASSTPRDPYGYTF. The CDR3 region has the DNA TGTGCCAGCAGCACCCCCCGGGACCCCTATGGCTACACCTTC.

The chain employs TRBV2 and TRBJ1-6, with 7 positions matching TRBD1. The CDR3 covers 12 residues. The V gene's germline CDR1 is SNHLY and CDR2 FYNNEI. The V segment lost 10 bases and the J segment 13 bases; nucleotides outside the gene matches: 10. The CDR3 nucleotides are TGTGCCACCGCGACAGGGTACGGTCCCCTCCACTTT. This encodes CATATGYGPLHF.

The chain links TRBV7-9 to TRBJ2-7; 7 positions match TRBD1. Germline V lookup: CDR1 SEHNR, CDR2 FQNEAQ (reference sequence). The CDR3 extends over 15 amino acids. Trimming at V came to 5 bases and at J to 5 bases, leaving 12 bases not matched to a gene. CDR3 sequence (DNA): TGTGCCAGCAGCCCCTTGAGGCGACAGGGCGACGAGCAGTACTTC. It specifies CASSPLRRQGDEQYF.

V is TRBV5-1 and J is TRBJ2-1, with D unclear. Germline assignment: CDR1 SGHRS and CDR2 YFSETQ. Trimming removed 1 base from V and 9 bases from J, with 17 bases in between. The CDR3 runs to 15 residues. The CDR3 bases are TGCGCCAGCAGCTTGAGGTCTACCCAGCACTCTGAGCAGTTCTTC. This sequence encodes CASSLRSTQHSEQFF.

The chain combines TRBV20-1 with TRBJ2-3; 10 nucleotides align to TRBD2. V lost 3 bases and J lost 2; bases outside the gene matches: 11. CDR3 length equals 17 residues. CDR1 and CDR2 from the germline V gene are DFQATT and SNEGSKA (reference sequence). Written as DNA, the CDR3 is TGCAGTGCTAGTAAGGGGAGCGGGAGGGCCTCCACAGATACGCAGTATTTT. As protein: CSASKGSGRASTDTQYF.

CDR3 sequence reads: CASSFRGNSPLHF. DNA for the CDR3: TGTGCCAGCAGTTTCCGCGGAAATTCACCCCTCCACTTT. The rearrangement uses TRBV27 and TRBJ1-6, with D unresolved. The germline V gene has CDR1 MNHEY and CDR2 SMNVEV (reference sequence). The CDR3 contains 13 residues. V was trimmed by 3 bases and J by 7 bases, leaving 7 bases between them.